This passage covers 23 T cell receptor beta chains from one sample sequenced in a study of OX40 agonist ivuxolimab in advanced cancers. Clones were read by immunoSEQ multiplex PCR, and TCRdb kept only the in-frame ones, dropping some. The data contain about 79,000 clones, 91% of them singletons. The source material was CD4+ or CD8+ T cells sorted from blood, sampled in a trial of the OX40 agonist ivuxolimab. The source is an adult with an advanced solid tumor such as melanoma, head and neck, liver or kidney cancer.

The chain links TRBV28 to TRBJ2-1; 10 bases map to TRBD2. This CDR3 has 15 amino acids. CDR1 and CDR2 (germline): MDHEN, SYDVKM. After removal of 5 bases from V and 8 bases from J, the junction contained 9 bases not matched to a gene. The CDR3 loop reads CASSGLAVIEDEQFF. The CDR3 DNA follows: TGTGCCAGCAGTGGACTAGCGGTGATCGAGGATGAGCAGTTCTTC.

This chain joins TRBV7-3 and TRBJ2-3; tentatively, D is TRBD2 (5 bases). V lost 4 bases and J 4 bases, leaving 12 bases between the germline ends. The CDR3 loop spans 14 amino acids. Per germline, CDR1 SGHTA and CDR2 FQGTGA. For the CDR3, the DNA is TGTGCCAGCAGCTCAATAAGCGGTGCAGATACGCAGTATTTT. Its protein product is CASSSISGADTQYF. Looking up the rest from reference TRBV7-3 and TRBJ2-3 gives the full variable domain: GAGVSQTPSNKVTEKGKYVELRCDPISGHTALYWYRQSLGQGPEFLIYFQGTGAADDSGLPNDRFFAVRPEGSVSTLKIQRTERGDSAVYLCASSSISGADTQYFGPGTRLTVL.

By sample share, this clone is medium-sized. The rearrangement uses TRBV10-2 and TRBJ2-7, with D maybe TRBD1 (5 bases). The CDR3 totals 13 residues. V lost 4 bases to trimming and J lost 5 bases, with 12 bases between them. Germline CDR1 and CDR2: WSHSY and SAAADI. CDR3 amino acids: CASSVEGAHEQYF. CDR3 sequence (DNA): TGCGCCAGCAGTGTTGAAGGGGCCCACGAGCAGTACTTC.

This rearrangement joins TRBV7-8 to TRBJ2-1; a weak D match, TRBD2 (5 bases). V shed 1 base and J shed 2 bases, with 9 bases lying between them. Per germline, CDR1 SGHVS and CDR2 FQNEAQ. The CDR3 is made up of 15 amino acids. The CDR3 protein is CASSLGTPTYNEQFF. CDR3 bases: TGTGCCAGCAGCTTAGGGACTCCCACCTACAATGAGCAGTTCTTC.

This chain joins TRBV21-1 and TRBJ2-7; TRBD1 reflects the table's D call only, with no check against the DNA. TRBV21-1 is a recognized pseudogene. The CDR3 contains 15 residues. CDR3 in DNA: TGTGCCAGCTCTTTCAGACAGGCCCTAAACTACGAGCAGTACTTC. Translation: CASSFRQALNYEQYF.

This chain links TRBV29-1 with TRBJ2-1; 9 nucleotides agree with TRBD1. Germline CDR1 is SQVTM and CDR2 is ANQGSEA. Unmatched junction bases numbered 7, after V lost 4 bases and J lost 6 bases. This CDR3 is 14 amino acids long. The DNA for the CDR3 is TGCAGCGTTGTACCGGGACAGGGAATCAATGAGCAGTTCTTC. Protein: CSVVPGQGINEQFF.

A single count supports this clone. V and J are TRBV9 and TRBJ2-3; a possible D gene is TRBD1 (6 bases). This CDR3 spans 14 amino acids. Trimming removed 4 bases at V and 2 bases at J, with 11 bases between. Germline V lookup: CDR1 SGDLS, CDR2 YYNGEE. The CDR3 DNA sequence: TGTGCCAGCAGCATTACAGGGTCCACAGATACGCAGTATTTT. Translated: CASSITGSTDTQYF.

V is TRBV29-1 and J is TRBJ1-1; 7 bases match TRBD1. The V segment lost 8 bases and the J segment 7 bases; nucleotides outside the gene matches: 10. The CDR3 loop spans 12 amino acids. Germline V lookup: CDR1 SQVTM, CDR2 ANQGSEA. The CDR3 bases are TGCAGCACTCGGACAGGCGCCTATGAAGCTTTCTTT. Translation gives CSTRTGAYEAFF.

V usage is TRBV20-1 and J usage is TRBJ2-1, with a tentative D call TRBD2 (6 bases). Trimming took 3 bases from V and 9 from J, leaving 9 bases between them. The CDR3 length is 11 residues. The germline CDR1 and CDR2 sequences are DFQATT and SNEGSKA (reference sequence). CDR3 loop: CSARVEGEQFF. CDR3 nucleotides: TGCAGTGCTAGGGTGGAGGGTGAGCAGTTCTTC.

The rearrangement joins TRBV4-1 to TRBJ2-2; perhaps TRBD1 as D (6 bases). The CDR3 covers 15 residues. The germline V gene encodes CDR1 MGHRA and CDR2 YSYEKL. V lost 11 bases and J 5 bases, leaving 21 bases between the germline ends. The DNA for the CDR3 is TGCGCCTCCCGACAACAGGGTTCGGGGACCGGGGAGCTGTTTTTT. Protein: CASRQQGSGTGELFF.

The genes are TRBV2 and TRBJ1-2; no clear D gene. In germline, CDR1 is SNHLY, CDR2 FYNNEI. The CDR3 loop spans 12 amino acids. Deletions cut 6 bases from V and 0 bases from J, with 5 bases between. CDR3 loop: CASSGTNYGYTF. The CDR3 region has the DNA TGTGCCAGCAGCGGGACTAACTATGGCTACACCTTC. Supplemented by reference TRBV2 and TRBJ1-2, the full variable domain reads EPEVTQTPSHQVTQMGQEVILRCVPISNHLYFYWYRQILGQKVEFLVSFYNNEISEKSEIFDDQFSVERPDGSNFTLKIRSTKLEDSAMYFCASSGTNYGYTFGSGTRLTVV.

The chain joins TRBV5-1 to TRBJ2-3; no definite D call. CDR3 length: 13 amino acids. V lost 0 bases, J lost 2 bases, and 4 bases lay in between. Germline loops: CDR1 SGHRS, CDR2 YFSETQ. This CDR3 is CASSLAYTDTQYF. Here the CDR3 DNA reads TGCGCCAGCAGCTTGGCCTACACAGATACGCAGTATTTT.

The V gene is TRBV7-6, the J gene TRBJ1-2; D gene uncertain. The V and J ends lost 5 bases and 6 bases respectively, with 10 bases between them. Germline CDR1 is SGHVS and CDR2 is FNYEAQ. This CDR3 contains 12 residues. CDR3 protein: CASSPPGDGYTF. The CDR3 DNA reads as TGTGCCAGCAGCCCGCCTGGGGATGGCTACACCTTC.

CDR3 bases: TGTGCCAGCAGCTTTTGGCTAGCGGGAGGGGGGACCGGGGAGCTGTTTTTT. Translating gives CASSFWLAGGGTGELFF. The V call is TRBV7-2, the J call TRBJ2-2, with 12 positions matching TRBD2. CDR3 size: 17 residues. Germline assignment: CDR1 SGHTA and CDR2 FQGNSA. The J segment lost 5 bases and the V segment lost 3 bases, leaving 7 bases of the junction unmatched.

The rearrangement uses TRBV10-3 and TRBJ2-1; 8 positions agree with TRBD2. CDR3 length: 17 residues. The germline V gene encodes CDR1 ENHRY and CDR2 SYGVKD. The V segment lost 0 bases and the J segment 8 bases; nucleotides outside the gene matches: 12. In nucleotides, the CDR3 is TGTGCCATCAGTGAGTCTGGTTTGGTAGCGGGAATCGATGAGCAGTTCTTC. Amino acids: CAISESGLVAGIDEQFF.

This clone was recorded once. The chain recombines TRBV23-1 with TRBJ1-4; TRBD1 matches 8 bases. TRBV23-1 is an ORF for which the function is uncertain. The length of the CDR3 is 11 residues. V dropped 7 bases and J dropped 15; count of bases not matched to a gene: 7. The CDR3 loop reads CASIADRGMFF. DNA of the CDR3: TGCGCCAGCATTGCAGACAGGGGAATGTTTTTT.

V usage is TRBV5-1 and J usage is TRBJ2-3; 13 bases map to TRBD2. This CDR3 has 16 residues. Germline V CDR1 and CDR2: SGHRS, YFSETQ. V shed 4 bases and J 3 bases; nucleotides not matched to a gene: 5. CDR3 region: CASSTRTSGSTDTQYF. CDR3 in DNA: TGCGCCAGCAGCACCCGGACTAGCGGGAGTACAGATACGCAGTATTTT.

V and J are TRBV30 and TRBJ2-7; D ambiguous. The CDR3 totals 13 residues. The V end lost 1 base, the J end lost 3 bases, and 10 bases lay between the germline ends. Germline V CDR1 and CDR2: GTSNPN, SVGIG (reference sequence). CDR3 coding DNA: TGTGCCTGGAGTGGGGCTTACCGCTACGAGCAGTACTTC. Protein product: CAWSGAYRYEQYF. Full variable domain (remainder filled in from reference TRBV30 and TRBJ2-7): SQTIHQWPATLVQPVGSPLSLECTVEGTSNPNLYWYRQAAGRGLQLLFYSVGIGQISSEVPQNLSASRPQDRQFILSSKKLLLSDSGFYLCAWSGAYRYEQYFGPGTRLTVT.

The gene calls are TRBV6-6 and TRBJ2-3, with D possibly TRBD2 on 6 matching bases. CDR1 MNHNY and CDR2 SVGAGI come from the germline V gene (reference sequence). The length of the CDR3 is 14 residues. V lost 6 bases, J lost 0 bases, and 10 bases lay in between. CDR3 residues: CASRLAESTDTQYF. CDR3 DNA: TGTGCCAGCAGACTAGCAGAAAGCACAGATACGCAGTATTTT.

This chain connects TRBV4-1 to TRBJ2-5; 9 bases align to TRBD2. CDR1 and CDR2 from the germline V gene are MGHRA and YSYEKL. This CDR3 is 19 amino acids long. V was pared by 4 bases and J by 3 bases, with 18 bases of the junction left unmatched. The DNA for the CDR3 is TGCGCCAGCAGCCCACAATTGGCTAGCGGGACTTCAAGCAAAGAGACCCAGTACTTC. Protein sequence: CASSPQLASGTSSKETQYF.

The V call is TRBV4-1, the J call TRBJ1-2; possible D gene TRBD1, 5 bases. The germline CDR1 and CDR2 sequences are MGHRA and YSYEKL. CDR3 size: 16 residues. The V gene lost 1 base and the J gene lost 6 bases, with 18 bases spanning the gap. The CDR3 coding sequence is TGCGCCAGCAGCCAAGTTAAGGGGAGGCGTATTCATGGCTACACCTTC. Translation: CASSQVKGRRIHGYTF.

The V call is TRBV5-4, the J call TRBJ2-5, with a possible D match to TRBD1 (6 bases). The CDR3 has 14 amino acids. CDR1 is SGHNT and CDR2 is YYREEE in the germline V gene (reference sequence). The V end was cut by 0 bases, the J end by 4 bases, with 10 bases between. CDR3 residues: CASSLDRVVETQYF. The CDR3 bases are TGTGCCAGCAGCTTGGACAGGGTGGTAGAGACCCAGTACTTC.

The chain couples TRBV7-3 to TRBJ2-7; no reliable D call. There are 13 residues in the CDR3. Per the germline V gene, CDR1 is SGHTA and CDR2 is FQGTGA. Trimming took off 6 bases at V and 6 bases at J, with 15 bases between the two ends. DNA for the CDR3: TGTGCCAGCAGTCCTGGAGTCTCGGGCGAGCAGTACTTC. Its protein product is CASSPGVSGEQYF.